This T cell receptor beta chain was obtained from a study of shared clonotypes between healthy human individuals. The CDR3 is made up of 12 amino acids. Trimming pared 3 bases from V and 5 bases from J, leaving 8 bases between. Germline V gene data show CDR1 as LNHDA and CDR2 as SQIVND (reference sequence). Data came from immunoSEQ multiplex PCR; TCRdb stores just in-frame clones and leaves some out. The table includes roughly 650,000 clones, roughly 95% detected once. Cells designated naive CD8 were CD45RO-negative and were positively selected for CCR7, with terminally differentiated effector memory CD45RA+ cells excluded.

Material for sequencing was naive CD8+ T cells sorted from blood. The chain couples TRBV19 to TRBJ2-7; possibly TRBD1 for D (6 bases). The TCR sequence derives from a woman aged 30 to 39 in good health. The CDR3, as DNA: TGTGCCAGTAGTATGCAGGGGCACGAGCAGTACTTC. Translating gives CASSMQGHEQYF.